This TCR beta chain was captured by sequencing in a study of cytomegalovirus exposure and HLA in healthy donors. Trimming left V 2 bases short and J 4 bases short, with 15 bases between. The CDR3 is 16 residues long. Germline CDR1 is SGDLS and CDR2 is YYNGEE. Some clones are missing from TCRdb's copy, which holds only in-frame ones; the method was immunoSEQ multiplex PCR. Found here are about 180,000 clones, about 86% of them singletons; the top ten hold approximately 1.5%. Whole-study results and caveats: Subsequent analysis showed first-cohort TCR clusters tending to co-occur in 120 validation repertoires. Cytomegalovirus status was reportedly diagnosed by the classifier with high sensitivity and specificity.

This clone was seen only a few times. Its antigen is not identified. Sequencing used PBMCs. The sequence came from a woman aged 25 to 39 in good health and CMV-seronegative. V usage is TRBV9 and J usage is TRBJ2-2; D not certain. The CDR3 bases are TGTGCCAGCAGCGTGACCCCCCTAGAGGCCACCGGGGAGCTGTTTTTT. This encodes CASSVTPLEATGELFF.